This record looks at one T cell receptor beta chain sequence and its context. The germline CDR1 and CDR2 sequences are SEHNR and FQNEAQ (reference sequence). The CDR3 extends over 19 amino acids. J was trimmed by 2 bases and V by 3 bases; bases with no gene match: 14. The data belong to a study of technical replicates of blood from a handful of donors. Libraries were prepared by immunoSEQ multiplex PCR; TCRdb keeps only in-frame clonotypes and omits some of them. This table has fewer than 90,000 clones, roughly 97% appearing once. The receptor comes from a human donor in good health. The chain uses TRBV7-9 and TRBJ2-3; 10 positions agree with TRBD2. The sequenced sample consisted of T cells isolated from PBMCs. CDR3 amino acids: CASSFPRAGGPLDTDTQYF. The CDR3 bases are TGTGCCAGCAGCTTTCCGCGAGCGGGGGGGCCTTTGGACACAGATACGCAGTATTTT.